These T cell receptor beta chains were read from a single sample in a study of shared clonotypes between healthy human individuals. The protocol was immunoSEQ multiplex PCR, while the TCRdb copy is restricted to in-frame clones and leaves out a portion. The sample consists of some 700,000 clones, 80% to 95% of them appearing once. The material sequenced was memory CD8+ T cells from PBMCs. The receptors here all came from a man younger than 35 in good health. Some clones in this sample may be carry-over from other donors' samples. The CDR3 runs from the conserved cysteine through the conserved F or W. D genes are given only for firm matches. A row's size may be missing; if present it is once, few, many or a size class.

cdr3_nt cdr3_aa j_call v_call d_call clone_size
TGTGCCAGCAGCGTAGGGACTAGCGGGAGGACAGATACGCAGTATTTT CASSVGTSGRTDTQYF TRBJ2-3 TRBV9 TRBD2 once
TGTGCCAGCAGCGTTTACGGCAAGCTTAATGAAAAACTGTTTTTT CASSVYGKLNEKLFF TRBJ1-4 TRBV9 . .
TGTGCCATCAGTGAGTCGGTAGTCAATGAGCAGTTCTTC CAISESVVNEQFF TRBJ2-1 TRBV10-3 . .
TGTGCCAGCAGTGTCGATGCCTTCTCTGGGGCCAACGTCCTGACTTTC CASSVDAFSGANVLTF TRBJ2-6 TRBV28 . few
TGCAGCGTCAGCGGAGTAAGCTCCTACGAGCAGTACTTC CSVSGVSSYEQYF TRBJ2-7 TRBV29-1 . .
TGTGCCAGCAGTTTATCTGGGGGAGGAGGCTACGAGCAGTACTTC CASSLSGGGGYEQYF TRBJ2-7 TRBV27 . .
TGTGCCAGCAGCTTAGAACCGTCGGGGGATACGCAGTATTTT CASSLEPSGDTQYF TRBJ2-3 TRBV7-9 . .
TGTGCCAGCAGTTTATGGGCAGAGGGGGATGACACTGAAGCTTTCTTT CASSLWAEGDDTEAFF TRBJ1-1 TRBV28 . .
TGTGCCAGCAGCTTTGGAGGAGACACTGAAGCTTTCTTT CASSFGGDTEAFF TRBJ1-1 TRBV13 . .
TGTGCCAGCGGAGCGTCGGGACTACCCTACGAGCAGTACTTC CASGASGLPYEQYF TRBJ2-7 TRBV27 TRBD2 .
TGTGCCAGCAGCTTAGAGGGACCTCGGGGAACAGATACGCAGTATTTT CASSLEGPRGTDTQYF TRBJ2-3 TRBV7-6 . .
TGTGCCAGCAGCCCGTTGAGGGGGGTGAGCTATGGCTACACCTTC CASSPLRGVSYGYTF TRBJ1-2 TRBV13 . .
TGTGCCAGCAGTTACGGGACAGGGGACACCTACAATGAGCAGTTCTTC CASSYGTGDTYNEQFF TRBJ2-1 TRBV6-5 TRBD1 .
TGTGCCAGTAGTATTAGTAGGGGATTAACTGAAGCTTTCTTT CASSISRGLTEAFF TRBJ1-1 TRBV19 . .
TGTGCCAGCAGCCGGACAGGGCGCACAGATACGCAGTATTTT CASSRTGRTDTQYF TRBJ2-3 TRBV5-8 TRBD1 .
TGTGCCAGCAGCCCAGTTATCAGGGGCGGCTACACCTTC CASSPVIRGGYTF TRBJ1-2 TRBV27 . .
TGTGCCAGCATGAAGACAGGGGGCCCCTACGAGCAGTACTTC CASMKTGGPYEQYF TRBJ2-7 TRBV27 TRBD1 .
TGTGCCAGCAGTGAAGGGACAGGGGCCTACGAGCAGTACTTC CASSEGTGAYEQYF TRBJ2-7 TRBV25-1 TRBD1 .
TGTGCCAGCACTCCACCGGGTCCTTCCTACGAGCAGTACTTC CASTPPGPSYEQYF TRBJ2-7 TRBV28 . .
TGCGCCAGCAGCCAAGACCCCGAAGAGACCCAGTACTTC CASSQDPEETQYF TRBJ2-5 TRBV4-1 . .
TGTGCCAGCAGCCCCGGACAGGGGGCGGGGGAGACCCAGTACTTC CASSPGQGAGETQYF TRBJ2-5 TRBV11-2 TRBD1 .
TGTGCCAGCAGTCCATCACGGGACACCTTTGCCACAGATACGCAGTATTTT CASSPSRDTFATDTQYF TRBJ2-3 TRBV27 . .
TGTGCCAGTAGTATCGCGGCCAGAGGGACCCAGTACTTC CASSIAARGTQYF TRBJ2-5 TRBV19 . .
TGCAGCTTTTATGATCGACAGGGGCAAGAGACCCAGTACTTC CSFYDRQGQETQYF TRBJ2-5 TRBV29-1 TRBD1 .
TGTGCCAGCAGTTTAAGGGGCGGGAGGGGAGATACGCAGTATTTT CASSLRGGRGDTQYF TRBJ2-3 TRBV28 TRBD2 .
TGTGCCACCAGCAGAGAGACAGGGGGCCGAGGTGAAAAACTGTTTTTT CATSRETGGRGEKLFF TRBJ1-4 TRBV15 TRBD1 .
TGTGCCAGCAGTGTATGGTCGAGGGGAGAGACCCAGTACTTC CASSVWSRGETQYF TRBJ2-5 TRBV2 . .